Listed below are T cell receptor beta chains from one sample, sequenced in a study of T cell responses to AZD1222 COVID-19 vaccine. TCRdb's copy holds only in-frame clones and misses some; the assay was immunoSEQ multiplex PCR. Found here are under 35,000 clones, roughly 90% of them singletons; the top ten hold 45% to 55%. The sequencing here drew on peripheral blood, taken on day 0 of AZD1222 vaccination. All receptors derive from an adult in good health. The CDR3 runs from the conserved cysteine through the conserved F or W. Fields, in order: CDR3 protein, V gene, J gene.

CASSPRGVPTSNQPQHF	TRBV5-5	TRBJ1-5
CASSQAGTGVTDTQYF	TRBV4-2	TRBJ2-3
CASMGKGGNQPQHF	TRBV19	TRBJ1-5
CASGRWAAANYGYTF	TRBV5-5	TRBJ1-2
CASSDQGSSGNTIYF	TRBV6-1	TRBJ1-3
CSVDDRGQTEAFF	TRBV29-1	TRBJ1-1
CASSETRSYSEQFF	TRBV2	TRBJ2-1
CASSPRTGKTEAFF	TRBV27	TRBJ1-1
CASSKYTDRGPQPQHF	TRBV21-1	TRBJ1-5
CASSGTDDSNQPQHF	TRBV5-6	TRBJ1-5
CASSPGQHSYEQYF	TRBV5-1	TRBJ2-7
CASSWPGQSPYLGYTF	TRBV5-5	TRBJ1-2
CASSVQPGQPQHF	TRBV9	TRBJ1-5
CASSHRGGITGANVLTF	TRBV14	TRBJ2-6
CASSIPTGNQPQHF	TRBV19	TRBJ1-5
CASRGGNNSPLHF	TRBV6-5	TRBJ1-6
CASSKDSLASMNTEAFF	TRBV27	TRBJ1-1
CASSLRVPYGYTF	TRBV7-2	TRBJ1-2
CASRMGGIQGTNEKLFF	TRBV19	TRBJ1-4
CASSYWVRGTNEQFF	TRBV6-2/TRBV6-3	TRBJ2-1
CASSLQGEAFF	TRBV12-3/TRBV12-4	TRBJ1-1